The rows below give T cell receptor beta chains drawn from one sample of a study of blood T cell repertoires in COVID-19. Libraries were prepared by immunoSEQ multiplex PCR; TCRdb keeps only in-frame clonotypes and omits some of them. The table lists over 300,000 clones, around 88% of them singletons. The sequenced sample consisted of peripheral blood. Every receptor here comes from a woman aged 50 to 60 with acute or convalescent COVID-19. Both conserved end residues are part of each CDR3. Each record gives: clone size, CDR3 length, D gene, V gene, J gene, CDR3 protein, CDR3 DNA. The D gene is left open where the match is weak. Clone size appears in some rows only: once, few, many, or a class for an expanded clone.

clone size: NA; CDR3 length: 14; D gene: NA; V gene: TRBV6-4; J gene: TRBJ2-3; CDR3 protein: CASSEDWRTDTQYF; CDR3 DNA: TGTGCCAGCAGTGAGGACTGGCGCACAGATACGCAGTATTTT
clone size: NA; CDR3 length: 13; D gene: NA; V gene: TRBV28; J gene: TRBJ1-2; CDR3 protein: CASSSWGNYGYTF; CDR3 DNA: TGTGCCAGCAGTTCATGGGGCAACTATGGCTACACCTTC
clone size: NA; CDR3 length: 15; D gene: TRBD1; V gene: TRBV24-1; J gene: TRBJ1-2; CDR3 protein: CATSDSDRAGRGYTF; CDR3 DNA: TGTGCCACCAGTGATTCGGACAGGGCAGGACGTGGCTACACCTTC
clone size: NA; CDR3 length: 14; D gene: NA; V gene: TRBV5-4; J gene: TRBJ2-7; CDR3 protein: CASSLALGAGEQYF; CDR3 DNA: TGTGCCAGCAGCTTGGCGCTAGGGGCGGGAGAGCAGTACTTC
clone size: NA; CDR3 length: 15; D gene: NA; V gene: TRBV5-1; J gene: TRBJ2-1; CDR3 protein: CASSLQVGLDNEQFF; CDR3 DNA: TGCGCCAGCAGCCTACAGGTTGGCCTGGACAATGAGCAGTTCTTC
clone size: NA; CDR3 length: 18; D gene: TRBD1; V gene: TRBV7-2; J gene: TRBJ2-3; CDR3 protein: CASSLASTQGTVQDTQYF; CDR3 DNA: TGTGCCAGCAGCTTAGCCTCTACACAGGGGACAGTCCAAGATACGCAGTATTTT
clone size: NA; CDR3 length: 14; D gene: TRBD2; V gene: TRBV7-9; J gene: TRBJ2-7; CDR3 protein: CASSQGLAAYEQYF; CDR3 DNA: TGTGCCAGCAGCCAGGGACTAGCGGCCTACGAGCAGTACTTC
clone size: NA; CDR3 length: 14; D gene: TRBD2; V gene: TRBV10-3; J gene: TRBJ2-1; CDR3 protein: CAISPTSPYNEQFF; CDR3 DNA: TGTGCCATCAGCCCGACTAGCCCGTACAATGAGCAGTTCTTC
clone size: NA; CDR3 length: 14; D gene: TRBD1; V gene: TRBV7-2; J gene: TRBJ1-1; CDR3 protein: CASSLQGGFAEAFF; CDR3 DNA: TGTGCCAGCAGCTTACAGGGGGGTTTCGCTGAAGCTTTCTTT
clone size: NA; CDR3 length: 14; D gene: TRBD1; V gene: TRBV6-5; J gene: TRBJ1-2; CDR3 protein: CASRGTGANYGYTF; CDR3 DNA: TGTGCCAGCAGAGGGACAGGCGCTAACTATGGCTACACCTTC
clone size: NA; CDR3 length: 14; D gene: NA; V gene: TRBV2; J gene: TRBJ2-5; CDR3 protein: CASSGLRGGETQYF; CDR3 DNA: TGTGCCAGCAGCGGGCTAAGGGGGGGAGAGACCCAGTACTTC
clone size: NA; CDR3 length: 11; D gene: TRBD1; V gene: TRBV28; J gene: TRBJ1-2; CDR3 protein: CASSSGTGLTF; CDR3 DNA: TGTGCCAGCAGCTCCGGGACAGGCCTGACCTTC
clone size: few; CDR3 length: 14; D gene: NA; V gene: TRBV6-2/TRBV6-3; J gene: TRBJ1-5; CDR3 protein: CASSYRGRDQPQHF; CDR3 DNA: TGTGCCAGCAGTTACAGGGGGAGGGATCAGCCCCAGCATTTT
clone size: once; CDR3 length: 16; D gene: TRBD1; V gene: TRBV3-1/TRBV3-2; J gene: TRBJ2-3; CDR3 protein: CASSQATDRSTDTQYF; CDR3 DNA: TGTGCCAGCAGCCAAGCTACGGACAGGTCCACAGATACGCAGTATTTT
clone size: NA; CDR3 length: 14; D gene: NA; V gene: TRBV4-1; J gene: TRBJ1-6; CDR3 protein: CASSPDRSNSPLHF; CDR3 DNA: TGCGCCAGCAGCCCTGACAGGTCTAATTCACCCCTCCACTTT
clone size: once; CDR3 length: 14; D gene: TRBD1; V gene: TRBV27; J gene: TRBJ1-6; CDR3 protein: CASGSGTGYSPLHF; CDR3 DNA: TGTGCCAGCGGATCCGGGACAGGGTACTCACCCCTCCACTTT
clone size: NA; CDR3 length: 14; D gene: TRBD1; V gene: TRBV5-1; J gene: TRBJ1-3; CDR3 protein: CASSLVGQGNTIYF; CDR3 DNA: TGCGCCAGCAGCTTGGTGGGACAGGGGAACACCATATATTTT
clone size: NA; CDR3 length: 19; D gene: TRBD2; V gene: TRBV28; J gene: TRBJ2-3; CDR3 protein: CASSLRREVIRKGTDTQYF; CDR3 DNA: TGTGCCAGCAGTTTAAGGCGGGAGGTGATTAGAAAAGGCACAGATACGCAGTATTTT
clone size: NA; CDR3 length: 16; D gene: TRBD2; V gene: TRBV5-1; J gene: TRBJ2-5; CDR3 protein: CASSAGLAGGTETQYF; CDR3 DNA: TGCGCCAGCAGCGCCGGACTAGCGGGAGGTACGGAGACCCAGTACTTC
clone size: NA; CDR3 length: 10; D gene: NA; V gene: TRBV20-1; J gene: TRBJ2-5; CDR3 protein: CSATGETQYF; CDR3 DNA: TGCAGTGCAACAGGGGAGACCCAGTACTTC
clone size: NA; CDR3 length: 15; D gene: TRBD2; V gene: TRBV25-1; J gene: TRBJ2-3; CDR3 protein: CASSAGSGSTDTQYF; CDR3 DNA: TGTGCCAGCAGTGCTGGTAGCGGGAGCACAGATACGCAGTATTTT
clone size: NA; CDR3 length: 16; D gene: NA; V gene: TRBV28; J gene: TRBJ1-2; CDR3 protein: CASSLFVDTSNYGYTF; CDR3 DNA: TGTGCCAGCAGTTTATTTGTGGACACCTCTAACTATGGCTACACCTTC
clone size: NA; CDR3 length: 15; D gene: TRBD1; V gene: TRBV6-6; J gene: TRBJ2-2; CDR3 protein: CASSRTGGGTGELFF; CDR3 DNA: TGTGCCAGCAGTCGGACAGGGGGCGGGACCGGGGAGCTGTTTTTT
clone size: NA; CDR3 length: 15; D gene: NA; V gene: TRBV5-8; J gene: TRBJ1-4; CDR3 protein: CASVPRSGRKEKLFF; CDR3 DNA: TGTGCCAGCGTCCCCCGGTCGGGTAGGAAGGAAAAACTGTTTTTT
clone size: NA; CDR3 length: 12; D gene: NA; V gene: TRBV12-3/TRBV12-4; J gene: TRBJ1-5; CDR3 protein: CASSLNRQPQHF; CDR3 DNA: TGTGCCAGCAGTTTAAACCGGCAGCCCCAGCATTTT